Listed below are T cell receptor beta chains from one sample, sequenced in a study of graft-versus-host responses after intestinal transplantation. Sequencing was performed with immunoSEQ multiplex PCR; in TCRdb, only in-frame clones are kept and a portion is missing. The sample carries about 25,000 clones, around 94% recorded once. This material consisted of PBMCs, taken approximately 30 days after intestinal transplant. These receptors came from a human patient who received an intestinal transplant, so some T cells may come from the graft donor. Both conserved end residues are part of each CDR3. Each record gives: clone size, J gene, V gene, D gene, CDR3 protein, CDR3 DNA. The D gene is left open where the match is weak. The size field is filled for only some rows; it gives once, few, many or a size class.

clone size: -; J gene: TRBJ2-5; V gene: TRBV14; D gene: -; CDR3 protein: CASSRTGYQETQYF; CDR3 DNA: TGTGCCAGCAGCCGTACAGGGTACCAAGAGACCCAGTACTTC
clone size: once; J gene: TRBJ2-3; V gene: TRBV7-2; D gene: -; CDR3 protein: CASSLSADTDTQYF; CDR3 DNA: TGTGCCAGCAGCTTAAGTGCGGACACAGATACGCAGTATTTT
clone size: -; J gene: TRBJ2-2; V gene: TRBV9; D gene: -; CDR3 protein: CASKPTGELFF; CDR3 DNA: TGTGCCAGCAAACCTACCGGGGAGCTGTTTTTT
clone size: -; J gene: TRBJ2-5; V gene: TRBV7-2; D gene: -; CDR3 protein: CASSLVFSGAPGTQYF; CDR3 DNA: TGTGCCAGCAGCTTAGTTTTTTCAGGTGCCCCAGGGACCCAGTACTTC
clone size: -; J gene: TRBJ2-1; V gene: TRBV27; D gene: -; CDR3 protein: CASSWRDSSYNEQFF; CDR3 DNA: TGTGCCAGCAGTTGGAGGGACAGTTCCTACAATGAGCAGTTCTTC
clone size: -; J gene: TRBJ2-3; V gene: TRBV6-1; D gene: -; CDR3 protein: CASSPRALGDTQYF; CDR3 DNA: TGTGCCAGCAGTCCCCGGGCCCTCGGGGATACGCAGTATTTT
clone size: -; J gene: TRBJ1-5; V gene: TRBV27; D gene: TRBD1; CDR3 protein: CASSTSGTGDSPAQHF; CDR3 DNA: TGTGCCAGCAGTACTTCCGGGACAGGGGACTCCCCGGCCCAGCATTTT
clone size: -; J gene: TRBJ1-1; V gene: TRBV5-1; D gene: TRBD1; CDR3 protein: CASSRKTGTNTEAFF; CDR3 DNA: TGCGCCAGCAGCCGCAAGACAGGGACGAACACTGAAGCTTTCTTT
clone size: few; J gene: TRBJ2-6; V gene: TRBV6-5; D gene: TRBD1; CDR3 protein: CASRAGTAGANVLTF; CDR3 DNA: TGTGCCAGCCGGGCTGGGACAGCTGGGGCCAACGTCCTGACTTTC
clone size: once; J gene: TRBJ2-7; V gene: TRBV7-9; D gene: TRBD1; CDR3 protein: CASSLGTGFYEQYF; CDR3 DNA: TGTGCCAGCAGCTTAGGGACAGGCTTCTACGAGCAGTACTTC